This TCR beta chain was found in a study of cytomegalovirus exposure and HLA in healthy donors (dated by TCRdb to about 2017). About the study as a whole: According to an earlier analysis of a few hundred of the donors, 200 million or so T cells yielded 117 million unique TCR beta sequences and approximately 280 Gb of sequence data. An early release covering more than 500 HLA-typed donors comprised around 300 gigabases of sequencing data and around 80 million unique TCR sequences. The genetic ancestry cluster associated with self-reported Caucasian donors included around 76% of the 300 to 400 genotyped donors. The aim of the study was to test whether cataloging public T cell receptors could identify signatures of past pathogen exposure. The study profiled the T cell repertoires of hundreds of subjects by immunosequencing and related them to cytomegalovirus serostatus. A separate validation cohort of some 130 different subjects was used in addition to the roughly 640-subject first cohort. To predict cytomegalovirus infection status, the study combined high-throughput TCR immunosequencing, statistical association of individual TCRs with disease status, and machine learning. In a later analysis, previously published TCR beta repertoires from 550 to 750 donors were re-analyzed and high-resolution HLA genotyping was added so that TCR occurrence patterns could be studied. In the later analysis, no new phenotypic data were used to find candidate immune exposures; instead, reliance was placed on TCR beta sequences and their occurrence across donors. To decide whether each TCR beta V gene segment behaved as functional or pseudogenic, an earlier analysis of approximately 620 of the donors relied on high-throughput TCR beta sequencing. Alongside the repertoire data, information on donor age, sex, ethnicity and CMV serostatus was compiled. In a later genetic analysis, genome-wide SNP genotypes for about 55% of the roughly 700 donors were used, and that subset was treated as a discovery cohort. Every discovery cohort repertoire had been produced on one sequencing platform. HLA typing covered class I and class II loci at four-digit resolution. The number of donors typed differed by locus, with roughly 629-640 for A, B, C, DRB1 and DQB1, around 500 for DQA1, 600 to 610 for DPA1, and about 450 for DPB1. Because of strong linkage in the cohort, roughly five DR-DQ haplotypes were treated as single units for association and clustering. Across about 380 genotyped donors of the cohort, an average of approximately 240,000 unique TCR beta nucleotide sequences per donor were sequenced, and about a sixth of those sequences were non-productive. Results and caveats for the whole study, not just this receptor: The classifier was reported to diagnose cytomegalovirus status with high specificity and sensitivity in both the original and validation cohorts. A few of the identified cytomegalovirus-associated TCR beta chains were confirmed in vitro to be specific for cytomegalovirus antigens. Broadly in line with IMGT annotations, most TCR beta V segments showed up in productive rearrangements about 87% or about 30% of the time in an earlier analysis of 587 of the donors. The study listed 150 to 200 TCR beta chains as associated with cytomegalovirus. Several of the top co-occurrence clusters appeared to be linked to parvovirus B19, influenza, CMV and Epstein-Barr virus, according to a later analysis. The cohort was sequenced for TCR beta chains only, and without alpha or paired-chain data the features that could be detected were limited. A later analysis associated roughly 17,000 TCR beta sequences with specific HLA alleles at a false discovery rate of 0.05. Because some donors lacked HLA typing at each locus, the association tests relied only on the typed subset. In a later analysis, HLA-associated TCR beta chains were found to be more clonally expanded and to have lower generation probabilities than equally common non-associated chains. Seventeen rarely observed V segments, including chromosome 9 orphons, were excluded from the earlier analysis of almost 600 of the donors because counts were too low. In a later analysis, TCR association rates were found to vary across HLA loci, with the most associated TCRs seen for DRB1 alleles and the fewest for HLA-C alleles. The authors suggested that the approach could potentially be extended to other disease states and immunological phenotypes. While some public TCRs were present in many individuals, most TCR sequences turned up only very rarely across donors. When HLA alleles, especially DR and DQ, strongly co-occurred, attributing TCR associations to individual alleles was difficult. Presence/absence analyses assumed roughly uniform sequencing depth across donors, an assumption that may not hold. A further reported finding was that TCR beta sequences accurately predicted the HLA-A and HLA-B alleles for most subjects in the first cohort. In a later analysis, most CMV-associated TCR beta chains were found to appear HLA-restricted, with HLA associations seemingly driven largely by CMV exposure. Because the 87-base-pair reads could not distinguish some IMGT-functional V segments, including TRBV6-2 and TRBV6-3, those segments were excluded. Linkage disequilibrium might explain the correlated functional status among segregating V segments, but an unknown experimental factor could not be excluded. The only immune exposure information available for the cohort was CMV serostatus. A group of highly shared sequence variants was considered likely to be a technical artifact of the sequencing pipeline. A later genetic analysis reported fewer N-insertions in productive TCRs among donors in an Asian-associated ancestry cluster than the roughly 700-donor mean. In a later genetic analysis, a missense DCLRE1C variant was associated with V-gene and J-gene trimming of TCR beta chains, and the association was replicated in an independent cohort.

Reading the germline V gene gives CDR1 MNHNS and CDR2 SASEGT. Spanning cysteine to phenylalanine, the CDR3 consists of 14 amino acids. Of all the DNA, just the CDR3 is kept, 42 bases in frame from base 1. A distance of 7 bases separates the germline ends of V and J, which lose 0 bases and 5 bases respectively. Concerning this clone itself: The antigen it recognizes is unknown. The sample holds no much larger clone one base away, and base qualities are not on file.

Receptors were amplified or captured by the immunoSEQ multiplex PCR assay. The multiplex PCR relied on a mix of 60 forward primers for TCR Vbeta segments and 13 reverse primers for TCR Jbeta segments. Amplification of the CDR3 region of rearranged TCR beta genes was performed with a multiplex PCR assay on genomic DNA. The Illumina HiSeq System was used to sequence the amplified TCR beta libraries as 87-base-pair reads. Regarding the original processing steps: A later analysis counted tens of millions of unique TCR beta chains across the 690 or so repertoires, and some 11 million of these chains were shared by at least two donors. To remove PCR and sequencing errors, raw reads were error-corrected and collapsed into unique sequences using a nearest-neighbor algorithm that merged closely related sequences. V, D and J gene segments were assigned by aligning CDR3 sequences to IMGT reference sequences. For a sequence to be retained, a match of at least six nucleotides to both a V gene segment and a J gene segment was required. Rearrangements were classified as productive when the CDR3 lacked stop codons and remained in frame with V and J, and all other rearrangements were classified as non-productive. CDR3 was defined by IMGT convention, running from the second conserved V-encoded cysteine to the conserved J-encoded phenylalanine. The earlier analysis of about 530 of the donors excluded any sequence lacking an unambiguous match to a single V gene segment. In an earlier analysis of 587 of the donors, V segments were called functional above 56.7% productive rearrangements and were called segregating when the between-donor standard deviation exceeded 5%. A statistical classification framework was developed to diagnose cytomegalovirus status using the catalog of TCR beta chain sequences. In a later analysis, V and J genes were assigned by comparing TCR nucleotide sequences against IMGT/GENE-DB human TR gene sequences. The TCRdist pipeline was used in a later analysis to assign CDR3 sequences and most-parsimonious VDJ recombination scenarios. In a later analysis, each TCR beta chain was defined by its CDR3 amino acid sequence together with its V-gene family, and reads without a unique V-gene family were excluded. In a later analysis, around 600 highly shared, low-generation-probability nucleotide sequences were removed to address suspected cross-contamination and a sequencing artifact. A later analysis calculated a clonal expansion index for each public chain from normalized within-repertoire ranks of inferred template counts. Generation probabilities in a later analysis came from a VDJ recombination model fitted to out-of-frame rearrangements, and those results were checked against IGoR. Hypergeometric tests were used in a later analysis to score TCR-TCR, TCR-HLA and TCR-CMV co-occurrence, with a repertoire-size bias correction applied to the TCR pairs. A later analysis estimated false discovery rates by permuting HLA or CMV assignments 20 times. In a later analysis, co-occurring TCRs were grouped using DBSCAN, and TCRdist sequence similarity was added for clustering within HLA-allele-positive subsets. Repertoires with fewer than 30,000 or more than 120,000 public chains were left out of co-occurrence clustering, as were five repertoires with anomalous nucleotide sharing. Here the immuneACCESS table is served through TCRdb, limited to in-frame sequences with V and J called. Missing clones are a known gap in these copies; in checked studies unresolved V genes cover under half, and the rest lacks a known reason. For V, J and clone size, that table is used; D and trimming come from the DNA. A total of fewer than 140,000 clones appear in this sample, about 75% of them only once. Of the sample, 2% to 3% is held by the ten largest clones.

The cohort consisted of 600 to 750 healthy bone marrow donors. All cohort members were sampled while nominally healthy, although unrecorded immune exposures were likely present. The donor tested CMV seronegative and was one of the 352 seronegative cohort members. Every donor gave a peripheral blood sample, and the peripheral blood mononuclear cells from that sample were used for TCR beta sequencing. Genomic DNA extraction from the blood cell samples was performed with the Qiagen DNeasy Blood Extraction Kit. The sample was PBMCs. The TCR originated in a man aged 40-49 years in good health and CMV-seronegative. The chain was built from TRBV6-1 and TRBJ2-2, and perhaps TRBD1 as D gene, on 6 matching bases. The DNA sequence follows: TGTGCCAGCAGTGAAGCAAGGGGGACCGGGGAGCTGTTTTTT. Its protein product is CASSEARGTGELFF.